Detailed here is one T cell receptor (beta chain). The antigen remains unidentified. The data are from a study of identical twins. Study-level points and caveats: The study found that models underestimated out-of-frame TCR alpha sharing in monozygotic twins. Out-of-frame beta sequences exhibited a weaker degree of excess twin sharing.

Looked up from germline, CDR1 is SQVTM and CDR2 is ANQGSEA. The ends were cut back, 4 bases at V and 5 bases at J, with 8 bases in the middle. This CDR3 has 11 amino acids. Template switching created a universal primer site, and the cDNA included unique molecular identifiers. Each CDR3 protein gets one entry after TCRdb re-called the 5' RACE reads with MiXCR. Among a few hundred thousand distinct CDR3 sequences, roughly 9.7% were seen once, and the ten largest hold 5.5% to 9%. These same records also appear under a second study, on yellow fever vaccine responses in identical twins. That paper states: Twins showed a vaccine T cell response that reportedly seemed partly convergent, partly personalized.

The clonotype was recovered from a woman aged 18-29 years in good health. The V gene is TRBV29-1, the J gene TRBJ1-1; D gene uncertain. Sequencing input: CD8+ T cells sorted from blood. CDR3 in DNA: TGCAGCGTTGGCGGTGATACTGAAGCTTTCTTT. Amino acid sequence: CSVGGDTEAFF. The complete variable domain, with remaining parts taken from reference TRBV29-1 and TRBJ1-1, reads SAVISQKPSRDICQRGTSLTIQCQVDSQVTMMFWYRQQPGQSLTLIATANQGSEATYESGFVIDKFPISRPNLTFSTLTVSNMSPEDSSIYLCSVGGDTEAFFGQGTRLTVV.